This TCR beta chain was recorded in a study of blood T cell repertoires in COVID-19. Overall study context: Samples taken during acute and convalescent COVID-19 were collected in the United States, Italy and Spain.

V lost 0 bases to trimming and J lost 4 bases; unmatched junction nucleotides: 5. This CDR3 spans 15 amino acids. The germline gives CDR1 SGHRS, CDR2 YFSETQ. Participants' own reports of clinical history determined their cohort assignment. The repertoire was sequenced with immunoSEQ multiplex PCR; TCRdb's copy has only in-frame clones and lacks some. The sample has 180,000 or so clones; 75% to 85% are singletons. The sample taken for sequencing was PBMCs or T cells enriched from blood (not recorded which). V usage is TRBV5-1 and J usage is TRBJ1-2; 8 bases are shared with TRBD1. This clonotype was obtained from a man in his fifties who had recovered from COVID-19. The CDR3 spells CASSLDPGQVYGYTF. The CDR3 DNA reads TGCGCCAGCAGCTTGGATCCGGGACAGGTCTATGGCTACACCTTC.